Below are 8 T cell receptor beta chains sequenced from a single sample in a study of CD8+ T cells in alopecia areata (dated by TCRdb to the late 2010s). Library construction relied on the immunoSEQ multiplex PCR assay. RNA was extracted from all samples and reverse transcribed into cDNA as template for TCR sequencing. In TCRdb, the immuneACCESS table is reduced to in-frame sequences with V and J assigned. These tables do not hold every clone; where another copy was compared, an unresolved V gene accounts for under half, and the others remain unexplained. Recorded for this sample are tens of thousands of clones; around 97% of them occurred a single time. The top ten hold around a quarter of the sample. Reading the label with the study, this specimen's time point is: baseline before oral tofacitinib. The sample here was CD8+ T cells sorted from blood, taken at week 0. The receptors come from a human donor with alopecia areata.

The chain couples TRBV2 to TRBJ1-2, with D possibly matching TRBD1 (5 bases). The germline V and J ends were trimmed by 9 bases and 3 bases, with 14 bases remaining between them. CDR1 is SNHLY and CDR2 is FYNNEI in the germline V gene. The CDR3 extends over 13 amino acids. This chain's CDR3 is CASFPGRDYGYTF. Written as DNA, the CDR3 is TGTGCCAGTTTTCCAGGGAGGGACTATGGCTACACCTTC.

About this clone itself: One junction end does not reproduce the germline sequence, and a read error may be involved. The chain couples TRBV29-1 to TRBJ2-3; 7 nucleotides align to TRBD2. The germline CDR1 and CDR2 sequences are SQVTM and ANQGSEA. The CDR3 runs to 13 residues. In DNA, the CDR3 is TGCAGCGCCTGGGGGAGGGACGAATTTTCCCCGGATTTT. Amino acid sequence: CSAWGRDEFSPDF.

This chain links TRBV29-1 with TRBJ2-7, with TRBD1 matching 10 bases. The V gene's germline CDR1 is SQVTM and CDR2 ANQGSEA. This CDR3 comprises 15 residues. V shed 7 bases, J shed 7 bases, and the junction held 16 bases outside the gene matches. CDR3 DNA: TGCAGCGCCCTGACCTGGGACAGGGGACCGGAGGAGCAGTACTTC. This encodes CSALTWDRGPEEQYF.

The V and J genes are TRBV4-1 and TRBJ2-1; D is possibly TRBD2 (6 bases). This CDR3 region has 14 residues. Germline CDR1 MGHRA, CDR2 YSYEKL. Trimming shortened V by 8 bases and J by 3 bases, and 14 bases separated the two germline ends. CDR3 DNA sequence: TGCGCCAGCGGGGGGACTTCTAGCTACAATGAGCAGTTCTTC. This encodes CASGGTSSYNEQFF.

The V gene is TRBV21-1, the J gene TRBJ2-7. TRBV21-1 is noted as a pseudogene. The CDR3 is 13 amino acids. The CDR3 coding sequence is TGTGCCAGCAGCAAAGCAAATGGGACCCAGCAGTACTTC. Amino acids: CASSKANGTQQYF.

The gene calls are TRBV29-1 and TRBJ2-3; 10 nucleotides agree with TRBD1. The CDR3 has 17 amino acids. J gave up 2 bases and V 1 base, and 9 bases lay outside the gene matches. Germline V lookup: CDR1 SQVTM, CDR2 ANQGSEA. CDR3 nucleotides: TGCAGCGTTGAAGCCCTCCGGGACAGGGGCCCCACAGATACGCAGTATTTT. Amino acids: CSVEALRDRGPTDTQYF.

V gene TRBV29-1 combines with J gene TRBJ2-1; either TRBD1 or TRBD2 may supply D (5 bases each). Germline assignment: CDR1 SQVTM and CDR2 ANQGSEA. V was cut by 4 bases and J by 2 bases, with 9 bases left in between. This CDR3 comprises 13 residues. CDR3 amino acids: CSVGGSTYNEQFF. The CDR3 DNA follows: TGCAGCGTTGGGGGGAGCACCTACAATGAGCAGTTCTTC.

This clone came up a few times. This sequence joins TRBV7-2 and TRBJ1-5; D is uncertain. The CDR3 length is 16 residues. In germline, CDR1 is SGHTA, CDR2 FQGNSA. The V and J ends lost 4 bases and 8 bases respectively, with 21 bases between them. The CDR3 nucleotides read TGTGCCAGCAGCTCGGGGATTGCCGGACCTGAGGAGCCCCAGCATTTT. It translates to CASSSGIAGPEEPQHF.